What follows is one T cell receptor (beta chain) and its context. Its antigen is as yet unknown. The entry originates in a study of cytomegalovirus exposure and HLA in healthy donors. Study information: The Caucasian-associated ancestry cluster held roughly 78% of around 380 genotyped donors. General observations from the study: A missense variant in DCLRE1C was later tied to TCR beta V- and J-gene trimming. Based on reports, TCR beta sequences accurately predicted HLA-A and HLA-B alleles for most subjects.

Amplification used 60 Vbeta primers and 13 Jbeta primers. Here immunoSEQ multiplex PCR was the method, and the copy in TCRdb shows in-frame clones only, minus some. The sample yields about 160,000 clones, about 80% seen once. This TCR was recovered from a man aged 25-40 years in good health and CMV-seronegative. Sequencing input: PBMCs.

The CDR3 region has the DNA TGTGCCAGCAGTTTTCCTACCCCCGCAGGAGGAAATTCACCCCTCCACTTT. Protein product: CASSFPTPAGGNSPLHF. V is TRBV28 and J is TRBJ1-6; D is uncertain. V was pared by 3 bases and J by 7 bases, with 19 bases between. CDR1 and CDR2 from the germline V gene are MDHEN and SYDVKM. CDR3 length equals 17 residues. Complete variable domain (other parts from reference TRBV28 and TRBJ1-6): DVKVTQSSRYLVKRTGEKVFLECVQDMDHENMFWYRQDPGLGLRLIYFSYDVKMKEKGDIPEGYSVSREKKERFSLILESASTNQTSMYLCASSFPTPAGGNSPLHFGNGTRLTVT.